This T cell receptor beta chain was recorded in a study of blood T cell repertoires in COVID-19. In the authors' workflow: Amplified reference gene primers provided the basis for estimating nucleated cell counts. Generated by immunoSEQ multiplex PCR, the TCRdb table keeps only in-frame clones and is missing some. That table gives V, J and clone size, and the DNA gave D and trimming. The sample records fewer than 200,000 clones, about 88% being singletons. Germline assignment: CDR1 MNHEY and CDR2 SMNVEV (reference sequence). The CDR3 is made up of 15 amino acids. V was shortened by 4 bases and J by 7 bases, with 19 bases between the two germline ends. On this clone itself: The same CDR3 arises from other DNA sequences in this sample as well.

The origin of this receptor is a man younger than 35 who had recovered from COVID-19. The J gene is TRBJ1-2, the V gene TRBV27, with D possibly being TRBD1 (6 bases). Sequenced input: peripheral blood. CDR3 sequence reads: CASSSTHSPTGGYTF. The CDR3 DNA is TGTGCCAGCAGTTCCACCCACTCCCCGACAGGTGGCTACACCTTC.